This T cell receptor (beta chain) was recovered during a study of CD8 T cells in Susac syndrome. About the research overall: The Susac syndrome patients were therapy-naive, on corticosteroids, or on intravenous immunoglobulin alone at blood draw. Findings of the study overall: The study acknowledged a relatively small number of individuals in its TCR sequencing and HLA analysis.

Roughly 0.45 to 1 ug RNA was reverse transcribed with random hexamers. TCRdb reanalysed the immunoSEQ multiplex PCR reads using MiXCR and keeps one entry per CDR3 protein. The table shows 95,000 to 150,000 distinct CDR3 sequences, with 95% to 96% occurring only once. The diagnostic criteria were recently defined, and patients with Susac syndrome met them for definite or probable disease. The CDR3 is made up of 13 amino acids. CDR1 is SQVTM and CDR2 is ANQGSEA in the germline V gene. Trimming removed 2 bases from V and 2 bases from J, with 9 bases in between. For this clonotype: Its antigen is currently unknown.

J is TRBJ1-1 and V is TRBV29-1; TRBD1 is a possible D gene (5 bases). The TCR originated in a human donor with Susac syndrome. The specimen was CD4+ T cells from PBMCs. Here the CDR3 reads CSVETGSNTEAFF. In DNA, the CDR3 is TGCAGCGTTGAAACAGGTTCCAACACTGAAGCTTTCTTT.